Following are 10 T cell receptor beta chains from one sample sequenced in a study of read filtering for tumor transcriptome and immune sequencing. Molecular barcoded adaptors covering alpha/delta and beta/gamma chains were used on roughly 400 ng RNA. TCRdb processed the reads anew with MiXCR; each CDR3 protein has one entry. This sample carries more than 100,000 distinct CDR3 sequences, about 12% of them seen once, and the ten largest clones take 8.4%. Sequenced: a population of CD138-negative cells sorted from bone marrow. Receptors were obtained from a donor aged 40 or over with multiple myeloma.

As to this clonotype: The junction departs from the called germline gene at one end, perhaps through a read error. The chain combines TRBV6-5 with TRBJ2-1, with D unclear. Germline V gene lookup returns CDR1 MNHEY and CDR2 SVGAGI. This CDR3 comprises 12 residues. For the CDR3, the DNA is TGTGCCAGCAGTTACGATCGGAATGAGCAGTTCTTT. Its protein product is CASSYDRNEQFF.

The sample holds a few counts of this clonotype. The V call is TRBV11-2, the J call TRBJ2-4, with a possible D match to TRBD2 (5 bases). Germline CDR1 reads SGHAT; CDR2 reads FQNNGV. Trimming cost V 5 bases and J 12 bases, with 20 bases left between them. This CDR3 contains 14 residues. CDR3 in DNA: TGTGCCAGCAGCCGTATGACTATCGATCCCACTCAGTACTTC. It yields the protein CASSRMTIDPTQYF.

This clonotype was detected only a few times. The chain links TRBV5-6 to TRBJ1-1; weak D call: TRBD1 (5 bases). V shed 4 bases and J shed 5 bases, with 21 bases lying between them. Germline V gene sequence: CDR1 SGHDT, CDR2 YYEEEE. The CDR3 contains 16 residues. The CDR3 DNA reads TGTGCCAGCAGCCTCCCCCCAGGGAGAGGAGGGACTGAAGCTTTCTTT. It is translated as CASSLPPGRGGTEAFF. Drawing the rest from reference TRBV5-6 and TRBJ1-1, the complete variable domain is DAGVTQSPTHLIKTRGQQVTLRCSPKSGHDTVSWYQQALGQGPQFIFQYYEEEERQRGNFPDRFSGHQFPNYSSELNVNALLLGDSALYLCASSLPPGRGGTEAFFGQGTRLTVV.

The sample holds many counts of this clonotype. The chain links TRBV3-1 to TRBJ1-5; D is unclear. The CDR3 extends over 14 amino acids. The V gene lost 3 bases and the J gene lost 5 bases, with 11 bases spanning the gap. Germline V gives CDR1 LGHDT, CDR2 YNNKEL (reference sequence). This CDR3 reads CASSQRREDQPQHF. CDR3 bases: TGTGCCAGCAGCCAGAGAAGAGAAGATCAGCCCCAGCATTTT.

A note on this clonotype: A read error may be the cause here, since a much bigger clone is one base away. V usage is TRBV5-6 and J usage is TRBJ2-3; D might be TRBD1 (5 bases). Trimming removed 0 bases at V and 8 bases at J, with 7 bases between. The germline V gene has CDR1 SGHDT and CDR2 YYEEEE. The CDR3 is 12 amino acids. CDR3 DNA: TGTGCCAGCAGCTTGGGGCAGGGTACGCAGTATTTT. Its protein is CASSLGQGTQYF.

Ten or more counts support this clonotype. The chain carries TRBV20-1 and TRBJ2-1; D not certain. V lost 6 bases and J lost 9, with 9 bases in between. CDR3 length: 10 residues. Germline V lookup: CDR1 DFQATT, CDR2 SNEGSKA (reference sequence). This CDR3 is CSALRSEQFF. Here the CDR3 DNA reads TGCAGTGCCCTCCGGAGTGAGCAGTTCTTC.

With respect to this clonotype: It is likely a read error: a sequence one base away is far more abundant. The V gene is TRBV5-1, the J gene TRBJ2-1; 10 nucleotides line up with TRBD1. The germline V gene encodes CDR1 SGHRS and CDR2 YFSETQ. This CDR3 has 14 amino acids. The CDR3 sequence: CASSLGTGDNEQFF. Written as DNA, the CDR3 is TGTGCCAGCAGCTTGGGGACAGGGGACAATGAGCAGTTCTTC.

This clonotype was seen ten or more times. The V and J genes are TRBV9 and TRBJ1-5; D not resolved. V lost 0 bases and J 3 bases, leaving 10 bases between the germline ends. The CDR3 is 15 amino acids. Per the germline V gene, CDR1 is SGDLS and CDR2 is YYNGEE. CDR3 residues: CASSVADAINQPQHF. The CDR3 nucleotides are TGTGCCAGCAGCGTAGCGGACGCTATCAATCAGCCCCAGCATTTT. Supplemented by reference TRBV9 and TRBJ1-5, the full variable domain reads DSGVTQTPKHLITATGQRVTLRCSPRSGDLSVYWYQQSLDQGLQFLIQYYNGEERAKGNILERFSAQQFPDLHSELNLSSLELGDSALYFCASSVADAINQPQHFGDGTRLSIL.

This rearrangement joins TRBV28 to TRBJ2-1; the match to TRBD2 covers 12 bases. The germline V gene has CDR1 MDHEN and CDR2 SYDVKM. V gave up 3 bases and J gave up 7 bases; unmatched junction bases: 4. This CDR3 spans 15 amino acids. CDR3 nucleotide sequence: TGTGCCAGCAGTTTGACTAGCGGGGGCTGGAATGAGCAGTTCTTC. Translated, it gives CASSLTSGGWNEQFF.

This clonotype has ten or more counts. The rearrangement joins TRBV25-1 to TRBJ1-1; 7 nucleotides line up with TRBD1. The CDR3 covers 17 residues. Germline assignment: CDR1 MGHDK and CDR2 SYGVNS. Trimming removed 3 bases from V and 5 bases from J; junction bases left unmatched: 15. CDR3 sequence: CASSDSSRGRLGTEAFF. CDR3 nucleotide sequence: TGTGCCAGCAGTGATAGCTCGAGGGGGCGCTTAGGAACTGAAGCTTTCTTT. The complete variable domain, with remaining parts taken from reference TRBV25-1 and TRBJ1-1, reads EADIYQTPRYLVIGTGKKITLECSQTMGHDKMYWYQQDPGMELHLIHYSYGVNSTEKGDLSSESTVSRIRTEHFPLTLESARPSHTSQYLCASSDSSRGRLGTEAFFGQGTRLTVV.